The 15 T cell receptor beta chains presented below share a single source sample, sequenced in a study of T-cell memory formation after mild COVID-19 (TCRdb year 2021). The library was built by means of 5' RACE. Sequencing instrument: Illumina NovaSeq 6000. The public reads were reprocessed in TCRdb via fastp at Q25 and MiXCR, keeping in-frame beta chains. Rows are unified per CDR3 protein, each entry keeping the most common DNA and genes. This sample comprises some 150,000 distinct CDR3 sequences, roughly 6.3% of them detected only once. Approximately 2.1% of the sample comes from the top ten. The material sequenced was PBMCs or a T cell subset sorted from them (not recorded which). The receptor set was obtained from an adult woman who had mild COVID-19 (a few samples of this study predate the infection). The sample titles of this study are shuffled in the database, so cell type and time point are left out; the donor was told from shared clones.

This clonotype was counted at least ten times. The chain recombines TRBV6-2 or TRBV6-3 with TRBJ2-3, with TRBD1 identical over 11 bases. Germline V gene lookup returns CDR1 MNHEY and CDR2 SVGEGT. This CDR3 spans 15 amino acids. The trim removed 4 bases at V and 6 bases at J, leaving 6 bases unmatched. The CDR3 sequence: CASSSRDRGSDTQYF. As DNA, the CDR3 is TGTGCCAGCAGTTCCCGGGACAGGGGGTCGGATACGCAGTATTTT.

The chain employs TRBV4-1 and TRBJ2-7, with D perhaps given as TRBD1 or TRBD2 (5 bases each). V was clipped by 4 bases and J by 7 bases, with 23 bases between them. Germline V gene sequence: CDR1 MGHRA, CDR2 YSYEKL. There are 16 residues in the CDR3. CDR3 in amino acids: CASSRGPPGSSLEQYF. In nucleotides, the CDR3 is TGCGCCAGCAGCCGGGGACCGCCGGGGAGCTCCTTGGAGCAGTACTTC.

The V and J genes are TRBV9 and TRBJ2-7; possible D gene TRBD2, 6 bases. This CDR3 has 14 residues. Trimming removed 0 bases at V and 3 bases at J, with 10 bases between. Germline-derived CDR1 and CDR2 are SGDLS and YYNGEE. The DNA for the CDR3 is TGTGCCAGCAGCGTAGGCGGAGGGGACTACGAGCAGTACTTC. It encodes CASSVGGGDYEQYF.

This clonotype showed up many times. This sequence joins TRBV28 and TRBJ2-1; unclear D gene. Trimming took off 5 bases at V and 10 bases at J, with 9 bases between the two ends. The CDR3 spans 11 residues. Looked up from germline, CDR1 is MDHEN and CDR2 is SYDVKM. In nucleotides, the CDR3 is TGTGCCAGCAGTCCCCGTGGAGAGCAGTTCTTC. This codes for CASSPRGEQFF.

This clonotype was counted ten times or more. The chain couples TRBV12-3 or TRBV12-4 to TRBJ2-2; D remains ambiguous. Trimming shortened V by 3 bases and J by 7 bases, and 0 bases separated the two germline ends. The CDR3 has 10 amino acids. The chain's CDR3 is CASSFGELFF. The CDR3 bases are TGTGCCAGCAGTTTCGGGGAGCTGTTTTTT.

Many counts were recorded for this clonotype. V and J are TRBV4-1 and TRBJ2-3, with D tentatively TRBD2 (6 bases). The CDR3 is 13 amino acids. CDR1 MGHRA and CDR2 YSYEKL come from the germline V gene. Trimming removed 7 bases from V and 7 bases from J, with 15 bases in between. The CDR3 loop is CASTRGGENTQYF. The CDR3 nucleotides read TGCGCCAGCACGCGGGGAGGAGAGAATACGCAGTATTTT.

The J gene is TRBJ2-7, the V gene TRBV7-2, with D uncertain. V dropped 5 bases and J dropped 5 bases, with 7 bases sitting between them. Per germline, CDR1 SGHTA and CDR2 FQGNSA. The CDR3 is 11 amino acids. The CDR3 sequence is CASSLYHEQYF. The CDR3 coding sequence is TGTGCCAGCAGCCTCTACCACGAGCAGTACTTC. Full variable domain (rest looked up from reference TRBV7-2 and TRBJ2-7): GAGVSQSPSNKVTEKGKDVELRCDPISGHTALYWYRQSLGQGLEFLIYFQGNSAPDKSGLPSDRFSAERTGGSVSTLTIQRTQQEDSAVYLCASSLYHEQYFGPGTRLTVT.

This clonotype has only a few counts. This sequence joins TRBV5-1 and TRBJ2-3; no definite D call. V dropped 6 bases and J dropped 6 bases, with 14 bases sitting between them. Per germline, CDR1 SGHRS and CDR2 YFSETQ. This CDR3 region has 13 residues. The CDR3: CASKVNEVDTQYF. CDR3 DNA: TGCGCCAGCAAGGTCAACGAGGTTGATACGCAGTATTTT.

This clonotype has a handful of counts. V is TRBV10-3 and J is TRBJ2-7; D remains ambiguous. The CDR3 sequence is 12 residues long. The V and J ends lost 2 bases and 4 bases respectively, with 6 bases between them. Germline CDR1 ENHRY, CDR2 SYGVKD. The CDR3 protein is CAISEKGYEQYF. The CDR3 coding sequence is TGTGCCATCAGTGAGAAGGGTTACGAGCAGTACTTC.

With respect to this clonotype: A read error may produce the germline difference seen at one junction end. The chain joins TRBV3-1 to TRBJ2-1; D not certain. The CDR3 length is 16 residues. Germline CDR1 and CDR2: LGHDT and YNNKEL (reference sequence). CDR3 nucleotides: TGTGCAAGCAGCCAAGATTTGTGTGGGGTAAACAATGAGCAGTTCTTC. Translation: CASSQDLCGVNNEQFF.

There are a few counts of this clonotype. This chain joins TRBV7-9 and TRBJ1-1, with D perhaps matching TRBD1 (5 bases). This CDR3 has 16 amino acids. V lost 4 bases to trimming and J lost 1 base, with 16 bases between them. Germline values: CDR1 SEHNR, CDR2 FQNEAQ (reference sequence). For the CDR3, the DNA is TGTGCCAGCAGCTCGACGGACATAGGCTGGAACACTGAAGCTTTCTTT. Translation: CASSSTDIGWNTEAFF.

This clonotype was seen repeatedly, ten times or more. CDR3 DNA sequence: TGCGCCAGCAGCCAAGCTCTAGCGGGGGGGCCTGATGAGCAGTTCTTC. Protein sequence: CASSQALAGGPDEQFF. V and J are TRBV4-1 and TRBJ2-1, with 12 bases lining up with TRBD2. This CDR3 has 16 amino acids. Germline loops: CDR1 MGHRA, CDR2 YSYEKL. Trimming took 1 base from V and 8 from J; bases not matched to a gene: 6.

This clonotype was observed a handful of times. CDR3 region: CASSGRGRSTEAFF. The CDR3 nucleotides are TGTGCCAGCAGCGGGAGAGGGAGGTCCACTGAAGCTTTCTTT. V and J are TRBV3-1 and TRBJ1-1; D remains ambiguous. Germline V gene data show CDR1 as LGHDT and CDR2 as YNNKEL (reference sequence). The V end was cut by 5 bases, the J end by 4 bases, with 14 bases between. This CDR3 region has 14 residues.

This clonotype was counted many times. The junction differs from germline at one of its ends, possibly a read error. The genes are TRBV6-5 and TRBJ1-2; D ambiguous. Germline V gene data show CDR1 as MNHEY and CDR2 as SVGAGI. This CDR3 contains 14 residues. For the CDR3, the DNA is TGTGCCAGCACTTACCGTGGACTTAGCGCTGGCTACACCTTC. Protein sequence: CASTYRGLSAGYTF.

There are a few counts of this clonotype. V usage is TRBV5-1 and J usage is TRBJ1-1; D gene ambiguous. The ends were cut back, 3 bases at V and 4 bases at J, with 16 bases in the middle. This CDR3 contains 15 residues. The germline CDR1 and CDR2 sequences are SGHRS and YFSETQ. The CDR3 is CASSSQSGEGTEAFF. The CDR3 nucleotides are TGCGCCAGCAGCTCCCAATCCGGGGAGGGCACTGAAGCTTTCTTT.